The rows below give T cell receptor beta chains drawn from one sample of a study of T cells and copy number aberrations in small-cell lung cancer. Produced via immunoSEQ multiplex PCR; TCRdb's table is partial and in-frame only. The sample contains about 2,600 clones, 75% to 90% of which appear only once. Sequenced: normal tissue next to the tumor. These receptors were taken from a man in his forties with small cell lung cancer. Both conserved end residues are part of each CDR3. D genes are given only for firm matches. Size is omitted from some rows. Given values are once, few, many or a class for expanded clones.

TGTGCCAGCAGCTTAGGCGAAAGCACCGGGGAGCTGTTTTTT CASSLGESTGELFF NA TRBJ2-2 TRBV7-9 NA
TGTGCCAGCAGCCTTGGACCGAGCGGGGGCCGTACCGTCGTAGATACGCAGTATTTT CASSLGPSGGRTVVDTQYF few TRBJ2-3 TRBV28 TRBD2
TGTGCCAGCAGTTACGGCTCTGGAAACACCATATATTTT CASSYGSGNTIYF NA TRBJ1-3 TRBV6-6 NA
TGTGCCAGCAGCCACTTAAGCACTGAAGCTTTCTTT CASSHLSTEAFF NA TRBJ1-1 TRBV7-9 NA
TGTGCCAGCAGCCCGGGGCGGGATGAAAAACTGTTTTTT CASSPGRDEKLFF NA TRBJ1-4 TRBV7-8 NA
TGCGCCAGCAGCCAAACCCGGGACCCCGGGTCGACCCAGTACTTC CASSQTRDPGSTQYF NA TRBJ2-5 TRBV4-1 NA
TGTGCCAGTCGGGGGGCCGCTTACGAGCAGTACTTC CASRGAAYEQYF NA TRBJ2-7 TRBV6-5 NA
TGCGCCAGCAGAGTGTACGGGACAGGGGGACCAGAGACCCAGTACTTC CASRVYGTGGPETQYF NA TRBJ2-5 TRBV5-1 TRBD1
TGTGCCAGTAGTATAGATCGAAGGGCCGCTGAAGCTTTCTTT CASSIDRRAAEAFF NA TRBJ1-1 TRBV19 NA
TGTGCCAGCAGCTCTGACAGGTCCTATAATTCACCCCTCCACTTT CASSSDRSYNSPLHF few TRBJ1-6 TRBV5-6 NA
TGCAGCGCCAAGGACAGCTTTCCCTACGAGCAGTACTTC CSAKDSFPYEQYF once TRBJ2-7 TRBV29-1 NA
TGTGCCAGCAGTGAAGTAGGGACTGAAGCTTTCTTT CASSEVGTEAFF NA TRBJ1-1 TRBV6-1 NA
TGTGCCAGCAGCCAAGAGGACAGGGCATCTGGAAACACCATATATTTT CASSQEDRASGNTIYF NA TRBJ1-3 TRBV14 TRBD1
TGTGCCAGCAGCTTGAGTGGAGATTCACCCCTCCACTTT CASSLSGDSPLHF few TRBJ1-6 TRBV11-1 NA
TGTGCCAGCAGCTTAGATGTAACACGGAGGGGGGAGCAGTACTTC CASSLDVTRRGEQYF NA TRBJ2-7 TRBV11-2 NA
TGTGCCAGCAGCTATCGGGGAGAACAGCCCCAGCATTTT CASSYRGEQPQHF once TRBJ1-5 TRBV7-2 NA
TGCGCCAGCAGTCAACCCGGGACAGGGGGCCATGGGGCCAACGTCCTGACTTTC CASSQPGTGGHGANVLTF NA TRBJ2-6 TRBV23-1 TRBD1